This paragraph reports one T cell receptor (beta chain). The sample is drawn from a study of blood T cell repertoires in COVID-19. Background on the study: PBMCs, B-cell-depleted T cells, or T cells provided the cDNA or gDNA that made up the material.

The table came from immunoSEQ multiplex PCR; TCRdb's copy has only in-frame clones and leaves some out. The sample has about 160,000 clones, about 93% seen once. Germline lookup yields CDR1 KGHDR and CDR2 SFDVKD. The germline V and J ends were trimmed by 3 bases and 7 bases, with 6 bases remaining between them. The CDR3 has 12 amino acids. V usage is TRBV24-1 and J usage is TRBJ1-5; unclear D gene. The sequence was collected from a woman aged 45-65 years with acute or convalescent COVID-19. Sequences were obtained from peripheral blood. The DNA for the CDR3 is TGTGCCACCAGTGATATGGGCCAGCCCCAGCATTTT. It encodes CATSDMGQPQHF.